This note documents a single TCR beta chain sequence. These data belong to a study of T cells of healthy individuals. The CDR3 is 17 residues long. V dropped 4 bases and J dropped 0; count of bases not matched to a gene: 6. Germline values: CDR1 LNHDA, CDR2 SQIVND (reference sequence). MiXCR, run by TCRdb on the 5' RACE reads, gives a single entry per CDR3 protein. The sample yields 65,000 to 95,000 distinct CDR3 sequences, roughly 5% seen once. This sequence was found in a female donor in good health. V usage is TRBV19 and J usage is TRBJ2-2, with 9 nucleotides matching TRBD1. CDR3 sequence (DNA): TGTGCCAGTAGTAACCGGGACAGGGATTCGAACACCGGGGAGCTGTTTTTT. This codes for CASSNRDRDSNTGELFF.